Each of the 22 T cell receptor beta chains below was sequenced from the same sample in a study of T-cell memory formation after mild COVID-19. From the 5' RACE reads, TCRdb called clonotypes with MiXCR, one entry per CDR3 protein. The sample shows some 70,000 distinct CDR3 sequences, over 15% of them seen only once. The source material was PBMCs or a T cell subset sorted from them (not recorded which). The receptors come from an adult woman who had mild COVID-19 (a few samples of this study predate the infection). Cell type and time point are not known.

This clonotype was observed at least ten times. The gene calls are TRBV5-4 and TRBJ2-1, with D unresolved. Germline V gene data show CDR1 as SGHNT and CDR2 as YYREEE (reference sequence). Trimming shortened V by 0 bases and J by 7 bases, and 11 bases separated the two germline ends. This CDR3 is built from 14 residues. CDR3 sequence reads: CASSLDSPRNEQFF. The CDR3 coding sequence is TGTGCCAGCAGCTTGGATTCTCCCAGGAATGAGCAGTTCTTC.

This clonotype appeared a few times. This sequence joins TRBV24-1 and TRBJ2-2; 9 nucleotides match TRBD1. J gave up 6 bases and V 3 bases, and 10 bases lay outside the gene matches. Germline CDR1 is KGHDR and CDR2 is SFDVKD. CDR3 length: 17 amino acids. The CDR3 reads CATSDPGTGSYAGELFF. CDR3 in DNA: TGTGCCACCAGTGATCCCGGGACAGGGAGTTACGCCGGGGAGCTGTTTTTT.

The CDR3 DNA reads as TGTGCCAGCAGTGAACGGTTTGGACAGGAATCGAGGAGCTATGGCTACACCTTC. Translating it yields CASSERFGQESRSYGYTF. V gene TRBV25-1 combines with J gene TRBJ1-2; TRBD1 matches 7 bases. The CDR3 is made up of 18 amino acids. Losses at the gene ends were 2 bases for V and 4 bases for J; bases not matched to a gene: 16. The germline CDR1 and CDR2 sequences are MGHDK and SYGVNS.

There are a few counts of this clonotype. J is TRBJ2-7 and V is TRBV6-5; D is undetermined. The CDR3 has 14 amino acids. CDR1 is MNHEY and CDR2 is SVGAGI in the germline V gene. V was trimmed by 2 bases and J by 2 bases, leaving 10 bases between them. CDR3 protein: CASSYRGRPYEQYF. The CDR3 bases are TGTGCCAGCAGTTACCGTGGGCGGCCCTACGAGCAGTACTTC.

This sequence joins TRBV2 and TRBJ2-7; a possible D gene is TRBD1 (7 bases). Trimming took off 3 bases at V and 2 bases at J, with 11 bases between the two ends. CDR3 length equals 14 residues. Germline CDR1 is SNHLY and CDR2 is FYNNEI. The CDR3 sequence: CASSEEGATYEQYF. DNA of the CDR3: TGTGCCAGCAGTGAGGAGGGGGCTACCTACGAGCAGTACTTC. The full variable domain, completed using reference TRBV2 and TRBJ2-7, is EPEVTQTPSHQVTQMGQEVILRCVPISNHLYFYWYRQILGQKVEFLVSFYNNEISEKSEIFDDQFSVERPDGSNFTLKIRSTKLEDSAMYFCASSEEGATYEQYFGPGTRLTVT.

This clonotype was observed at least ten times. CDR3 sequence (DNA): TGTGCCAGCAGCTCCTCACTAGCGGGAGGCTACAATGAGCAGTTCTTC. Encoded protein: CASSSSLAGGYNEQFF. This rearrangement joins TRBV7-9 to TRBJ2-1, with 12 nucleotides matching TRBD2. V dropped 4 bases and J dropped 3; count of bases not matched to a gene: 4. Per the germline V gene, CDR1 is SEHNR and CDR2 is FQNEAQ (reference sequence). The CDR3 sequence is 16 residues long.

The rearrangement joins TRBV6-4 to TRBJ2-3, with 10 bases lining up with TRBD1. J lost 4 bases, V lost 0 bases, and 1 base had no gene match. The CDR3 is 15 amino acids. Germline CDR1 reads MRHNA; CDR2 reads SNTAGT. This CDR3 reads CASSDSTGGADTQYF. The CDR3 coding sequence is TGTGCCAGCAGTGACTCGACAGGGGGCGCAGATACGCAGTATTTT.

The V call is TRBV7-9, the J call TRBJ2-1, with TRBD2 as a possible D gene (6 bases). CDR1 is SEHNR and CDR2 is FQNEAQ in the germline V gene (reference sequence). The CDR3 runs 12 residues. Trimming took 2 bases from V and 9 from J, leaving 8 bases between them. The CDR3 nucleotides are TGTGCCAGCAGCTTATCGACTAGTGAGCAGTTCTTC. Protein: CASSLSTSEQFF.

The rearrangement links TRBV11-3 to TRBJ2-1, with unresolved D. CDR1 and CDR2 (germline): SGHNT, YENEEA. Trimming took 2 bases from V and 10 from J, leaving 21 bases between them. This CDR3 has 16 amino acids. This CDR3 reads CASSLSPGQSLLEQFF. The CDR3 DNA follows: TGTGCCAGCAGCTTAAGTCCTGGCCAGTCTCTCCTGGAGCAGTTCTTC.

J is TRBJ2-7 and V is TRBV20-1; TRBD2 might be the D (6 bases). Between the trimmed V and J ends, which lost 1 base and 2 bases, there was a span of 15 bases. There are 15 residues in the CDR3. Per germline, CDR1 DFQATT and CDR2 SNEGSKA (reference sequence). CDR3 loop: CSARAGLEAPYEQYF. For the CDR3, the DNA is TGCAGTGCTAGAGCGGGACTGGAGGCCCCCTACGAGCAGTACTTC.

The J gene is TRBJ2-1, the V gene TRBV11-2, with TRBD2 matching 11 bases. Trimming took 5 bases from V and 2 from J; bases not matched to a gene: 8. This CDR3 spans 17 amino acids. Per the germline V gene, CDR1 is SGHAT and CDR2 is FQNNGV. CDR3 in DNA: TGTGCCAGCAGCGAAGTGGAACTAGCGGGGGCCTACAATGAGCAGTTCTTC. Its protein product is CASSEVELAGAYNEQFF.

This clonotype was observed at least ten times. The chain has TRBV11-3 and TRBJ2-1, with TRBD2 matching 14 bases. Trimming cost V 8 bases and J 8 bases; bases outside gene matches: 5. Germline V gene sequence: CDR1 SGHNT, CDR2 YENEEA. This CDR3 has 14 amino acids. CDR3: CASRGTSGRDEQFF. The CDR3 DNA reads as TGTGCCAGCCGCGGGACTAGCGGGAGAGATGAGCAGTTCTTC.

The chain combines TRBV7-3 with TRBJ2-5; D may be TRBD1 (5 bases). The V and J ends lost 2 bases and 0 bases respectively, with 13 bases between them. CDR3 length: 16 amino acids. Germline CDR1 SGHTA, CDR2 FQGTGA. The CDR3: CASSLGWGRYQETQYF. CDR3 sequence (DNA): TGTGCCAGCAGCTTAGGATGGGGCAGGTACCAAGAGACCCAGTACTTC.

The rearrangement uses TRBV15 and TRBJ2-2; D is unresolved. CDR1 LNHNV and CDR2 YYDKDF come from the germline V gene (reference sequence). V was shortened by 3 bases and J by 1 base, with 9 bases between the two germline ends. This CDR3 comprises 15 residues. DNA for the CDR3: TGTGCCACCAGCAGCATTCGAGGGAACACCGGGGAGCTGTTTTTT. Protein: CATSSIRGNTGELFF.

V gene TRBV9 combines with J gene TRBJ2-3; 7 nucleotides line up with TRBD2. The CDR3 length is 14 residues. Germline V gene sequence: CDR1 SGDLS, CDR2 YYNGEE. V was clipped by 0 bases and J by 4 bases; unmatched bases: 2. As DNA, the CDR3 is TGTGCCAGCAGCGTAGCTCGGGGGGCAGATACGCAGTATTTT. It codes for CASSVARGADTQYF. Variable domain in full (rest from reference TRBV9 and TRBJ2-3): DSGVTQTPKHLITATGQRVTLRCSPRSGDLSVYWYQQSLDQGLQFLIQYYNGEERAKGNILERFSAQQFPDLHSELNLSSLELGDSALYFCASSVARGADTQYFGPGTRLTVL.

This clonotype was counted a few times. The gene calls are TRBV23-1 and TRBJ2-3, with 7 bases lining up with TRBD1. TRBV23-1 carries the ORF label, with uncertain function. V gave up 0 bases and J gave up 0 bases; unmatched junction bases: 9. This CDR3 is built from 18 residues. The CDR3 DNA is TGCGCCAGCAGTCAATCGTCCGGGACAGCCGATAGCACAGATACGCAGTATTTT. Its protein is CASSQSSGTADSTDTQYF.

There are a few counts of this clonotype. The CDR3 DNA is TGTGCCAGCAGCCCCATAGGAGGGGACGAGCAGTACTTC. The encoded protein is CASSPIGGDEQYF. The chain couples TRBV6-5 to TRBJ2-7, with a possible D match to TRBD2 (6 bases). This CDR3 contains 13 residues. The germline V and J ends were trimmed by 6 bases and 5 bases, with 14 bases remaining between them. The V gene's germline CDR1 is MNHEY and CDR2 SVGAGI.

A few counts support this clonotype. The chain is built from TRBV29-1 and TRBJ1-2; tentatively, D is TRBD1 (6 bases). Germline-derived CDR1 and CDR2 are SQVTM and ANQGSEA. Trimming removed 2 bases at V and 2 bases at J, with 12 bases between. This CDR3 has 14 amino acids. CDR3 protein: CSVETQGFNYGYTF. The CDR3 DNA sequence: TGCAGCGTTGAAACACAGGGATTCAACTATGGCTACACCTTC.

The J gene is TRBJ2-1, the V gene TRBV11-2; 7 bases align to TRBD1. The germline gives CDR1 SGHAT, CDR2 FQNNGV. J gave up 5 bases and V 1 base, and 8 bases lay outside the gene matches. The CDR3 is made up of 16 amino acids. The CDR3 loop reads CASSLGGTAKDNEQFF. The DNA of the CDR3 is TGTGCCAGCAGCTTAGGAGGGACAGCGAAGGACAATGAGCAGTTCTTC.

The gene calls are TRBV5-1 and TRBJ2-7, with 8 bases identical to TRBD1. Germline V gene data show CDR1 as SGHRS and CDR2 as YFSETQ. The CDR3 sequence is 16 residues long. J lost 1 base, V lost 3 bases, and 9 bases had no gene match. CDR3 coding DNA: TGCGCCAGCAGCTCAACCCTACAGGGGGAGTCCTACGAGCAGTACTTC. It specifies CASSSTLQGESYEQYF. The entire variable domain, with the rest obtained from reference TRBV5-1 and TRBJ2-7, is as follows: KAGVTQTPRYLIKTRGQQVTLSCSPISGHRSVSWYQQTPGQGLQFLFEYFSETQRNKGNFPGRFSGRQFSNSRSEMNVSTLELGDSALYLCASSSTLQGESYEQYFGPGTRLTVT.

There are many counts of this clonotype. V usage is TRBV7-3 and J usage is TRBJ2-3, with 10 positions matching TRBD2. Germline loops: CDR1 SGHTA, CDR2 FQGTGA. This CDR3 spans 15 amino acids. V trimming: 5 bases; J trimming: 4 bases; junction bases outside the gene matches: 6. Here the CDR3 DNA reads TGTGCCAGCAGCCAGGGACTAGCGTACGCAGATACGCAGTATTTT. Translation: CASSQGLAYADTQYF. The whole variable domain, filled in from reference TRBV7-3 and TRBJ2-3, reads GAGVSQTPSNKVTEKGKYVELRCDPISGHTALYWYRQSLGQGPEFLIYFQGTGAADDSGLPNDRFFAVRPEGSVSTLKIQRTERGDSAVYLCASSQGLAYADTQYFGPGTRLTVL.

The rearrangement joins TRBV6-2 or TRBV6-3 to TRBJ2-6, with D possibly called TRBD1 or TRBD2 (5 bases each). This CDR3 spans 18 amino acids. Looked up from germline, CDR1 is MNHEY and CDR2 is SVGEGT. V was cut by 6 bases and J by 2 bases, with 20 bases left in between. Here the CDR3 DNA reads TGTGCCAGCAGAGAAAGAGGGACCCCTCTCACTGGGGCCAACGTCCTGACTTTC. This gives the protein CASRERGTPLTGANVLTF.